This entry lists 17 T cell receptor beta chains sequenced from one sample in a study of blood T cell repertoires in COVID-19. Some clones are missing from TCRdb's copy, which holds only in-frame ones; the method was immunoSEQ multiplex PCR. The repertoire includes around 93,000 clones, around 80% of them detected once, and 18% sits in the top ten. Sequenced input: peripheral blood. The source of these receptors is an elderly man with acute or convalescent COVID-19.

This clone was seen a single time. CDR3 DNA sequence: TGTGCCAGCAGGCTAACGGGGACCTACGAGCAGTACTTC. Encoded protein: CASRLTGTYEQYF. The genes are TRBV14 and TRBJ2-7; the D gene is possibly TRBD2 (5 bases). V was pared by 6 bases and J by 2 bases, with 11 bases between. Germline-derived CDR1 and CDR2 are SGHDN and FVKESK. This CDR3 region has 13 residues.

The J gene is TRBJ2-3, the V gene TRBV4-1; 7 bases align to TRBD2. J gave up 6 bases and V 4 bases, and 4 bases lay outside the gene matches. Germline CDR1 reads MGHRA; CDR2 reads YSYEKL. There are 13 residues in the CDR3. The CDR3 reads CASSPQAGDTQYF. Written as DNA, the CDR3 is TGCGCCAGCAGCCCGCAAGCGGGGGATACGCAGTATTTT.

The genes are TRBV30 and TRBJ1-5; D gene uncertain. V dropped 2 bases and J dropped 0 bases, with 5 bases sitting between them. CDR3 size: 13 residues. The germline V gene has CDR1 GTSNPN and CDR2 SVGIG (reference sequence). The CDR3 bases are TGTGCCTGGAGTCTAGATAGCAATCAGCCCCAGCATTTT. Residues: CAWSLDSNQPQHF.

The chain carries TRBV5-6 and TRBJ2-7; a possible D gene is TRBD1 (6 bases). CDR1 SGHDT and CDR2 YYEEEE come from the germline V gene. V dropped 4 bases and J dropped 7 bases, with 18 bases sitting between them. This CDR3 comprises 14 residues. CDR3 region: CASSLLQGPGEQYF. CDR3 bases: TGTGCCAGCAGCCTGTTACAGGGTCCGGGGGAGCAGTACTTC.

The rearrangement joins TRBV6-5 to TRBJ1-2, with 11 bases aligning to TRBD1. Germline V lookup: CDR1 MNHEY, CDR2 SVGAGI. There are 14 residues in the CDR3. Trimming took 7 bases from V and 4 from J; bases not matched to a gene: 5. The CDR3 DNA follows: TGTGCCAGCATCGGGACAGGGGGACTCTATGGCTACACCTTC. Translated, it gives CASIGTGGLYGYTF.

The chain recombines TRBV7-9 with TRBJ2-7, with TRBD1 matching over 8 bases. The CDR3 totals 12 residues. Trimming took 5 bases from V and 7 from J; bases not matched to a gene: 4. CDR1 and CDR2 from the germline V gene are SEHNR and FQNEAQ (reference sequence). CDR3 sequence reads: CASSQGAGEQYF. The CDR3 DNA reads as TGTGCCAGCAGCCAGGGGGCTGGTGAGCAGTACTTC.

The V call is TRBV6-2 or TRBV6-3, the J call TRBJ2-1, with 13 bases that match TRBD2. This CDR3 comprises 15 residues. V shed 5 bases and J 10 bases; nucleotides not matched to a gene: 8. The V gene's germline CDR1 is MNHEY and CDR2 SVGEGT. This CDR3 reads CASSAGTSGNKEQFF. The CDR3 bases are TGTGCCAGCAGTGCGGGGACTAGCGGGAATAAAGAGCAGTTCTTC.

The chain employs TRBV6-2 or TRBV6-3 and TRBJ2-5; unclear D gene. V was cut by 0 bases and J by 3 bases, with 5 bases left in between. This CDR3 comprises 13 residues. CDR1 is MNHEY, CDR2 SVGEGT, per germline. CDR3 nucleotide sequence: TGTGCCAGCAGTTACTCGAGAAAAGAGACCCAGTACTTC. Encoded protein: CASSYSRKETQYF.

The chain employs TRBV19 and TRBJ1-6, with TRBD1 matching 9 bases. CDR1 and CDR2 (germline): LNHDA, SQIVND (reference sequence). Germline trimming cut 6 bases from V and 4 bases from J; bases unmatched to any gene: 4. The CDR3 is 15 amino acids. The CDR3 sequence: CASRLTGGYNSPLHF. The DNA of the CDR3 is TGTGCCAGTAGACTGACAGGGGGTTATAATTCACCCCTCCACTTT.

The gene calls are TRBV19 and TRBJ2-1, with 8 bases that match TRBD1. Germline values: CDR1 LNHDA, CDR2 SQIVND (reference sequence). This CDR3 has 17 residues. Unmatched junction bases numbered 14, after V lost 5 bases and J lost 5 bases. The CDR3 nucleotides are TGTGCCAGTAGTCTACCTACCGGGACAGGTAGCGACAATGAGCAGTTCTTC. This translates into CASSLPTGTGSDNEQFF.

V usage is TRBV6-2 or TRBV6-3 and J usage is TRBJ2-2; 7 bases map to TRBD1. Germline V gives CDR1 MNHEY, CDR2 SVGEGT. Trimming cost V 6 bases and J 2 bases; bases outside gene matches: 6. The CDR3 totals 15 residues. The CDR3: CASSWDRVNTGELFF. The CDR3 bases are TGTGCCAGCAGCTGGGACAGAGTAAACACCGGGGAGCTGTTTTTT.

This sequence joins TRBV19 and TRBJ1-6; tentative D call: TRBD1 (6 bases). This CDR3 is 14 amino acids long. Trimming pared 7 bases from V and 9 bases from J, leaving 16 bases between. Germline values: CDR1 LNHDA, CDR2 SQIVND (reference sequence). The CDR3 is CASTGPGVISPLHF. The DNA of the CDR3 is TGTGCCAGTACTGGGCCAGGGGTAATTTCACCCCTCCACTTT.

CDR3 loop: CASSSRYEQYF. In DNA, the CDR3 is TGTGCCAGCAGCTCTAGGTACGAGCAGTACTTC. This chain joins TRBV6-2 or TRBV6-3 and TRBJ2-7; D uncertain. Per the germline V gene, CDR1 is MNHEY and CDR2 is SVGEGT. Trimming pared 6 bases from V and 4 bases from J, leaving 7 bases between. This CDR3 has 11 amino acids.

V usage is TRBV19 and J usage is TRBJ2-3; 9 bases agree with TRBD1. Germline V CDR1 and CDR2: LNHDA, SQIVND (reference sequence). The trim removed 5 bases at V and 4 bases at J, leaving 1 base unmatched. The CDR3 extends over 13 amino acids. The CDR3 DNA is TGTGCCAGTAGTGACAGGGGGTCAGATACGCAGTATTTT. Translation gives CASSDRGSDTQYF. Combining the CDR3 with reference TRBV19 and TRBJ2-3 gives the whole variable domain DGGITQSPKYLFRKEGQNVTLSCEQNLNHDAMYWYRQDPGQGLRLIYYSQIVNDFQKGDIAEGYSVSREKKESFPLTVTSAQKNPTAFYLCASSDRGSDTQYFGPGTRLTVL.

This rearrangement joins TRBV21-1 to TRBJ2-7; the D call in the table, TRBD2, was not verified against the DNA. TRBV21-1 is listed as a pseudogene. The CDR3 loop spans 9 amino acids. CDR3 sequence reads: CASLYEQYF. The CDR3, as DNA: TGTGCCAGCCTCTACGAGCAGTACTTC.

This sequence joins TRBV6-5 and TRBJ2-1; 7 nucleotides agree with TRBD2. The CDR3 has 13 amino acids. V gave up 10 bases and J gave up 9 bases; unmatched junction bases: 12. Germline CDR1 reads MNHEY; CDR2 reads SVGAGI. The CDR3 spells CATRDYSPSEQFF. CDR3 nucleotides: TGTGCCACCCGGGACTATTCCCCCAGTGAGCAGTTCTTC.

This clone is a singleton in its sample. CDR3 bases: TGTGCCAGCAGTGAAGCAAACGGAGGCAATGAGCAGTTCTTC. Protein: CASSEANGGNEQFF. The genes are TRBV2 and TRBJ2-1, with TRBD2 as a possible D gene (5 bases). This CDR3 is built from 14 residues. The V gene's germline CDR1 is SNHLY and CDR2 FYNNEI. Trimming shortened V by 0 bases and J by 6 bases, and 9 bases separated the two germline ends.